Presented here are 32 T cell receptor beta chains from one specimen sequenced in a study of neurological immune-mediated disorders. TCRdb reprocessed the 5' RACE reads via MiXCR and lists one record per CDR3 protein. The sample lists tens of thousands of distinct CDR3 sequences, roughly 9.8% occurring once. Time point noted: longitudinal time-point 2. The specimen was PBMCs. These receptor sequences come from a man aged 25 to 40 in good health.

This clonotype occurred a few times. The J gene is TRBJ1-5, the V gene TRBV27, with D possibly matching TRBD1 (5 bases). CDR1 is MNHEY, CDR2 SMNVEV, per germline (reference sequence). V was pared by 3 bases and J by 5 bases, with 8 bases between. This CDR3 has 13 residues. Here the CDR3 DNA reads TGTGCCAGCAGTTTTGCGGGGGATCAGCCCCAGCATTTT. Translating it yields CASSFAGDQPQHF.

Points on this clonotype: This may be a read error: a much more frequent sequence differs by one nucleotide. The CDR3 end shows no conserved phenylalanine or tryptophan, and so a read error is likely. V and J are TRBV5-1 and TRBJ2-7; 8 bases fit TRBD1. The V gene's germline CDR1 is SGHRS and CDR2 YFSETQ. The CDR3 is 15 residues long. Trimming removed 4 bases from V and 5 bases from J; junction bases left unmatched: 11. In DNA, the CDR3 is TGCGCCAGCAGCCCTACAGGGGGACTCCTCGACGAGCAGTACTAC. Residues: CASSPTGGLLDEQYY.

This chain links TRBV7-3 with TRBJ2-3; D gene unclear. The CDR3 loop spans 15 amino acids. CDR1 and CDR2 (germline): SGHTA, FQGTGA. The V gene lost 5 bases and the J gene lost 2 bases, with 14 bases spanning the gap. The CDR3 loop is CASSHVGGDTDTQYF. Written as DNA, the CDR3 is TGTGCCAGCAGCCATGTAGGCGGTGACACAGATACGCAGTATTTT.

Turning to this clonotype: The junction departs from germline at one end; a sequencing error may be responsible. The chain combines TRBV20-1 with TRBJ2-7; perhaps TRBD2 as D (6 bases). Germline V CDR1 and CDR2: DFQATT, SNEGSKA (reference sequence). The CDR3 consists of 16 residues. The CDR3 DNA reads TGCAGTGCTAGAGATCGCGGAACTAGCTGGAGATACGAGCCGTACTTC. Protein sequence: CSARDRGTSWRYEPYF.

Turning to this clonotype: A read error may account for a junction end that differs from germline. The chain has TRBV4-2 and TRBJ2-3, with D unresolved. The CDR3 runs to 18 residues. CDR1 and CDR2 from the germline V gene are LGHNA and YNFKEQ. CDR3 protein: CASSQDNYWDLSTDTQYF. CDR3 coding DNA: TGTGCAAGCAGCCAAGATAATTATTGGGATTTAAGCACAGATACGCAGTATTTT.

The sample holds many counts of this clonotype. The chain links TRBV11-2 to TRBJ2-5; TRBD2 is a possible D gene (6 bases). The CDR3 totals 14 residues. Germline CDR1 and CDR2: SGHAT and FQNNGV. Deletions cut 3 bases from V and 8 bases from J, with 16 bases between. The CDR3 spells CASSLGLAWGTQYF. CDR3 nucleotides: TGTGCCAGCAGCTTGGGCCTAGCGTGGGGCACCCAGTACTTC.

This clonotype was counted ten times or more. The chain combines TRBV20-1 with TRBJ2-1; D call uncertain. Trimming pared 3 bases from V and 3 bases from J, leaving 12 bases between. This CDR3 is built from 14 residues. Germline CDR1 is DFQATT and CDR2 is SNEGSKA (reference sequence). CDR3 DNA sequence: TGCAGTGCTAGCAAAGGGCAGGACTACAATGAGCAGTTCTTC. Its protein product is CSASKGQDYNEQFF.

At least ten counts were recorded for this clonotype. The CDR3 is CASSHPGLAGLDTQYF. DNA of the CDR3: TGCGCCAGCAGCCACCCAGGACTAGCGGGATTAGATACGCAGTATTTT. The chain is built from TRBV4-1 and TRBJ2-3, with 12 bases aligning to TRBD2. Unmatched junction bases numbered 6, after V lost 3 bases and J lost 5 bases. Looked up from germline, CDR1 is MGHRA and CDR2 is YSYEKL. The CDR3 contains 16 residues.

This clonotype was seen many times. The gene calls are TRBV11-2 and TRBJ2-3; tentative D call: TRBD2 (5 bases). In germline, CDR1 is SGHAT, CDR2 FQNNGV. Deletions cut 8 bases from V and 2 bases from J, with 11 bases between. This CDR3 contains 13 residues. Written as DNA, the CDR3 is TGTGCCAGCCTGGACTCGTCCACAGATACGCAGTATTTT. This sequence encodes CASLDSSTDTQYF.

This clonotype has ten or more counts. The J gene is TRBJ2-7, the V gene TRBV28; tentative D call: TRBD2 (5 bases). Deletions cut 6 bases from V and 0 bases from J, with 15 bases between. This CDR3 has 15 residues. Germline V CDR1 and CDR2: MDHEN, SYDVKM. CDR3 sequence reads: CASSHSGESSYEQYF. For the CDR3, the DNA is TGTGCCAGCAGCCACTCCGGGGAGAGCTCCTACGAGCAGTACTTC. The full variable domain, with the rest looked up from reference TRBV28 and TRBJ2-7, is DVKVTQSSRYLVKRTGEKVFLECVQDMDHENMFWYRQDPGLGLRLIYFSYDVKMKEKGDIPEGYSVSREKKERFSLILESASTNQTSMYLCASSHSGESSYEQYFGPGTRLTVT.

This clonotype was counted many times. The chain has TRBV29-1 and TRBJ2-2; TRBD1 matches at 10 bases. This CDR3 contains 14 residues. CDR1 and CDR2 from the germline V gene are SQVTM and ANQGSEA. V gave up 6 bases and J gave up 5 bases; unmatched junction bases: 6. The CDR3 is CSVPGQGMTGELFF. The DNA for the CDR3 is TGCAGCGTGCCGGGACAGGGGATGACCGGGGAGCTGTTTTTT.

This clonotype was counted many times. Here the CDR3 DNA reads TGCGCCAGCAGCTTGATACAGGGTATCTACGAGCAGTACTTC. It translates to CASSLIQGIYEQYF. The gene calls are TRBV5-1 and TRBJ2-7; tentative D call: TRBD1 (6 bases). Looked up from germline, CDR1 is SGHRS and CDR2 is YFSETQ. The V end lost 1 base, the J end lost 3 bases, and 11 bases lay between the germline ends. The CDR3 loop spans 14 amino acids.

This clonotype was counted ten times or more. The chain combines TRBV7-2 with TRBJ1-6; no clear D. CDR1 SGHTA and CDR2 FQGNSA come from the germline V gene. V was cut by 5 bases and J by 10 bases, with 18 bases left in between. The CDR3 is 15 amino acids. The CDR3 reads CASSRGGQSGSPLHF. The CDR3, as DNA: TGTGCCAGCAGCCGAGGAGGCCAGTCGGGATCACCCCTCCACTTT.

This clonotype was recorded many times. This chain joins TRBV24-1 and TRBJ2-1, with 8 bases identical to TRBD1. V shed 9 bases, J shed 2 bases, and the junction held 2 bases outside the gene matches. CDR1 is KGHDR, CDR2 SFDVKD, per germline. The CDR3 spans 13 residues. The CDR3 DNA sequence: TGTGCCACCGGGACAGGAGCCTACAATGAGCAGTTCTTC. Its translation: CATGTGAYNEQFF.

This clonotype was recorded many times. This CDR3 reads CASSYLGGRGETQYF. CDR3 sequence (DNA): TGTGCCAGCAGTTATCTCGGCGGGAGAGGCGAGACCCAGTACTTC. J is TRBJ2-5 and V is TRBV6-2 or TRBV6-3; 7 bases match TRBD2. The CDR3 covers 15 residues. Looked up from germline, CDR1 is MNHEY and CDR2 is SVGEGT. The ends lost 3 bases at V and 5 bases at J; junction bases unmatched: 9.

This clonotype was detected many times. The chain carries TRBV7-8 and TRBJ2-3, with D unresolved. The CDR3 runs 12 residues. V lost 6 bases and J 4 bases, leaving 8 bases between the germline ends. Germline CDR1 is SGHVS and CDR2 is FQNEAQ. Written as DNA, the CDR3 is TGTGCCAGCAGATTGGGCTCAGATACGCAGTATTTT. Amino acid sequence: CASRLGSDTQYF. Looking up the rest from reference TRBV7-8 and TRBJ2-3 gives the full variable domain: GAGVSQSPRYKVAKRGQDVALRCDPISGHVSLFWYQQALGQGPEFLTYFQNEAQLDKSGLPSDRFFAERPEGSVSTLKIQRTQQEDSAVYLCASRLGSDTQYFGPGTRLTVL.

This clonotype has a count of ten or more. This sequence joins TRBV9 and TRBJ2-7, with D possibly matching TRBD2 (6 bases). V was cut by 0 bases and J by 2 bases, with 15 bases left in between. The CDR3 length is 16 residues. Germline lookup yields CDR1 SGDLS and CDR2 YYNGEE. CDR3 sequence reads: CASSVVDSGTTYEQYF. The DNA for the CDR3 is TGTGCCAGCAGCGTAGTAGATAGCGGAACCACCTACGAGCAGTACTTC.

The V gene is TRBV6-4, the J gene TRBJ1-1; D remains ambiguous. Trimming took off 6 bases at V and 13 bases at J, with 42 bases between the two ends. CDR1 is MRHNA and CDR2 is SNTAGT in the germline V gene. This CDR3 comprises 20 residues. This CDR3 reads CASRPIRVSPQRFAQNWGFF. CDR3 in DNA: TGTGCCAGCAGACCCATCCGAGTTTCCCCCCAGAGATTTGCCCAAAACTGGGGTTTCTTT.

This clonotype was recorded at least ten times. The V call is TRBV20-1, the J call TRBJ2-1; 8 bases line up with TRBD2. J was trimmed by 6 bases and V by 5 bases; bases with no gene match: 15. Germline V lookup: CDR1 DFQATT, CDR2 SNEGSKA (reference sequence). This CDR3 comprises 16 residues. The CDR3 reads CSARSLAAIISNEQFF. In nucleotides, the CDR3 is TGCAGTGCTCGATCACTAGCGGCCATCATCTCCAATGAGCAGTTCTTC.

Many counts were recorded for this clonotype. This chain connects TRBV5-1 to TRBJ2-6, with D possibly being TRBD1 or TRBD2 (5 bases each). CDR1 is SGHRS, CDR2 YFSETQ, per germline. The CDR3 has 16 residues. V lost 0 bases and J 4 bases, leaving 11 bases between the germline ends. The CDR3, as DNA: TGCGCCAGCAGCTTGGCCATCGGGGCCGGGGCCAACGTCCTGACTTTC. Translated: CASSLAIGAGANVLTF.

Ten or more counts support this clonotype. The genes are TRBV27 and TRBJ1-5, with D maybe TRBD1 (5 bases). V was shortened by 6 bases and J by 6 bases, with 21 bases between the two germline ends. This CDR3 contains 16 residues. Germline values: CDR1 MNHEY, CDR2 SMNVEV (reference sequence). The CDR3 loop is CASSRGGPRTGQPQHF. In nucleotides, the CDR3 is TGTGCCAGCAGCCGGGGCGGGCCAAGGACCGGTCAGCCCCAGCATTTT.

The table lists this clonotype with many counts. This sequence joins TRBV5-1 and TRBJ2-1, with 12 nucleotides matching TRBD2. V trimming: 4 bases; J trimming: 6 bases; junction bases outside the gene matches: 5. Germline V gene lookup returns CDR1 SGHRS and CDR2 YFSETQ. CDR3 length equals 15 residues. The CDR3: CASSVMTSGGNEQFF. The CDR3 DNA reads as TGCGCCAGCAGCGTAATGACTAGCGGGGGCAATGAGCAGTTCTTC.

The table lists this clonotype with many counts. The rearrangement links TRBV20-1 to TRBJ2-7; 7 bases align to TRBD1. Germline CDR1 reads DFQATT; CDR2 reads SNEGSKA (reference sequence). The CDR3 is 13 amino acids. The V segment lost 5 bases and the J segment 2 bases; nucleotides outside the gene matches: 6. CDR3 nucleotide sequence: TGCAGTGCTGGACGGGACAGAACCTACGAGCAGTACTTC. It yields the protein CSAGRDRTYEQYF.

This clonotype has only a few counts. The chain combines TRBV9 with TRBJ2-5, with D tentatively TRBD2 (5 bases). This CDR3 contains 13 residues. Germline-derived CDR1 and CDR2 are SGDLS and YYNGEE. V was trimmed by 0 bases and J by 3 bases, leaving 6 bases between them. CDR3 in amino acids: CASSVGGKETQYF. CDR3 nucleotides: TGTGCCAGCAGCGTAGGAGGGAAAGAGACCCAGTACTTC.

This clonotype was seen many times. The chain carries TRBV9 and TRBJ2-6; 7 bases are shared with TRBD2. Germline V gives CDR1 SGDLS, CDR2 YYNGEE. J was trimmed by 4 bases and V by 0 bases; bases with no gene match: 4. This CDR3 has 16 residues. The CDR3: CASSVGEGTGANVLTF. The CDR3 DNA reads TGTGCCAGCAGCGTAGGGGAGGGTACAGGGGCCAACGTCCTGACTTTC.

This clonotype has a count of ten or more. The J gene is TRBJ1-1, the V gene TRBV28; D might be TRBD1 (5 bases). This CDR3 contains 15 residues. V was pared by 5 bases and J by 0 bases, with 13 bases between. Looked up from germline, CDR1 is MDHEN and CDR2 is SYDVKM. The CDR3 nucleotides are TGTGCCAGCAGTCCCCTTGGGACGGTGAACACTGAAGCTTTCTTT. This sequence encodes CASSPLGTVNTEAFF.

This clonotype has a count of ten or more. The chain recombines TRBV7-6 with TRBJ2-7, with 10 nucleotides matching TRBD2. The J segment lost 1 base and the V segment lost 1 base, leaving 10 bases of the junction unmatched. Looked up from germline, CDR1 is SGHVS and CDR2 is FNYEAQ. The CDR3 has 18 residues. In DNA form, the CDR3 reads TGTGCCAGCAGCTTAGAGCCGGGATGGACTAGCGGATCCTACGAGCAGTACTTC. Its protein is CASSLEPGWTSGSYEQYF. Complete variable domain (other parts from reference TRBV7-6 and TRBJ2-7): GAGVSQSPRYKVTKRGQDVALRCDPISGHVSLYWYRQALGQGPEFLTYFNYEAQQDKSGLPNDRFSAERPEGSISTLTIQRTEQRDSAMYRCASSLEPGWTSGSYEQYFGPGTRLTVT.

This clonotype was observed many times. The gene calls are TRBV4-1 and TRBJ2-1; D not resolved. CDR1 is MGHRA and CDR2 is YSYEKL in the germline V gene. The V end lost 4 bases, the J end lost 3 bases, and 7 bases lay between the germline ends. The CDR3 contains 13 residues. This chain's CDR3 is CASSPPDYNEQFF. DNA for the CDR3: TGCGCCAGCAGCCCCCCGGACTACAATGAGCAGTTCTTC.

The table lists this clonotype with many counts. The chain joins TRBV29-1 to TRBJ2-3, with TRBD2 matching 7 bases. Losses at the gene ends were 3 bases for V and 2 bases for J; bases not matched to a gene: 17. The germline V gene has CDR1 SQVTM and CDR2 ANQGSEA. The CDR3 consists of 18 residues. CDR3 in amino acids: CSVDSGGGSPVDTDTQYF. The CDR3 region has the DNA TGCAGCGTTGACAGCGGTGGCGGGAGCCCGGTAGACACAGATACGCAGTATTTT.

This clonotype was seen at least ten times. The chain is built from TRBV10-3 and TRBJ2-7; the match to TRBD1 covers 7 bases. Germline-derived CDR1 and CDR2 are ENHRY and SYGVKD. The CDR3 totals 14 residues. V was clipped by 6 bases and J by 2 bases; unmatched bases: 7. The CDR3 nucleotides read TGTGCCATCAGCACGAACAGGGGAGCCTACGAGCAGTACTTC. Translated, it gives CAISTNRGAYEQYF.

This clonotype has at least ten counts. The chain employs TRBV12-3 or TRBV12-4 and TRBJ2-1; no definite D call. V was pared by 5 bases and J by 4 bases, with 6 bases between. This CDR3 spans 12 amino acids. The CDR3, as DNA: TGTGCCAGCAGTAAGACTTACAATGAGCAGTTCTTC. Residues: CASSKTYNEQFF.

This clonotype was seen repeatedly, ten times or more. The V and J genes are TRBV3-1 and TRBJ2-3, with D perhaps matching TRBD2 (5 bases). The CDR3 spans 17 residues. V was cut by 0 bases and J by 1 base, with 14 bases left in between. CDR1 is LGHDT and CDR2 is YNNKEL in the germline V gene (reference sequence). The CDR3 nucleotides are TGTGCCAGCAGCCAAGATCGGGGAAGGGTAGGCACAGATACGCAGTATTTT. Translation gives CASSQDRGRVGTDTQYF.